This T cell receptor (beta chain) is drawn from a study of CXCR3-negative and CXCR3-positive naive CD8 T cells. CD45RO-CCR7+CD27+CD95- cells counted as naive CD8+ T cells. Germline lookup yields CDR1 SNHLY and CDR2 FYNNEI. This CDR3 contains 14 residues. UMI-labeled TRB cDNA libraries were prepared by 5' RACE. TCRdb reprocessed the 5' RACE reads, with one entry per CDR3 protein and no DNA. This sample carries about 98,000 distinct CDR3 sequences, with about 1.1% going to the ten biggest clones. A word on this clonotype: Its antigen is not identified.

Regarding the study as a whole: Memory CD8+ cells had much lower diversity, and both naive subsets had comparably high diversity. More hydrophobic TRB CDR3s occurred in CXCR3-positive than in CXCR3-negative naive cells. Naive CXCR3-negative and CXCR3-positive cells had similar TRBV-TRBJ usage; memory differed.

What was sequenced was naive CXCR3+ CD8+ T cells from blood. As for subset: CD45RO-CCR7+CD27+CD95- naive CD8+ T cells expressing CXCR3 (TNR3+). The gene calls are TRBV2 and TRBJ2-3. The receptor comes from a human donor in good health. Some clones in this sample may be carry-over from other donors' samples. This chain's CDR3 is CASSKWKFTDTQYF.